Below are 12 T cell receptor beta chains sequenced from a single sample in a study of PD-L1 blockade in urothelial cancer. This table comes from immunoSEQ multiplex PCR, and its TCRdb copy is limited to in-frame clones, with some not included. The data show approximately 83,000 clones, around four fifths seen once. Time point noted: peripheral blood 6 weeks after treatment start. The specimen was PBMCs, collected around atezolizumab (anti-PD-L1) treatment. All receptors derive from a man aged 70 or older with urothelial cancer.

The genes are TRBV19 and TRBJ2-1; no clear D gene. Germline loops: CDR1 LNHDA, CDR2 SQIVND (reference sequence). The CDR3 extends over 14 amino acids. The V gene lost 0 bases and the J gene lost 3 bases, with 6 bases spanning the gap. CDR3: CASSIDQDYNEQFF. DNA of the CDR3: TGTGCCAGTAGTATAGATCAGGACTACAATGAGCAGTTCTTC.

DNA for the CDR3: TGTGCCAGCAGCTTACGTGGGAGTACCGGGGAGCTGTTTTTT. This encodes CASSLRGSTGELFF. The chain uses TRBV7-2 and TRBJ2-2; the D gene is possibly TRBD2 (5 bases). The CDR3 totals 14 residues. V was cut by 2 bases and J by 5 bases, with 9 bases left in between. Looked up from germline, CDR1 is SGHTA and CDR2 is FQGNSA.

CDR3 residues: CASSLEQAKQPQHF. In nucleotides, the CDR3 is TGTGCCAGCAGCTTGGAACAGGCGAAACAGCCCCAGCATTTT. The chain carries TRBV5-5 and TRBJ1-5, with a possible D match to TRBD1 (5 bases). V was shortened by 0 bases and J by 7 bases, with 11 bases between the two germline ends. CDR1 SGHKS and CDR2 YYEKEE come from the germline V gene (reference sequence). This CDR3 has 14 amino acids.

J is TRBJ2-3 and V is TRBV9, with 8 bases fitting TRBD1. The CDR3 is 14 residues long. Germline V gene lookup returns CDR1 SGDLS and CDR2 YYNGEE. V gave up 8 bases and J gave up 2 bases; unmatched junction bases: 7. CDR3 coding DNA: TGTGCCAGTACGACAGGGGCTTTCACAGATACGCAGTATTTT. Amino acid sequence: CASTTGAFTDTQYF.

This clone was observed once. The chain combines TRBV7-8 with TRBJ2-3; possibly TRBD2 for D (5 bases). CDR3 length equals 15 residues. Germline-derived CDR1 and CDR2 are SGHVS and FQNEAQ. V lost 3 bases and J lost 6, with 16 bases in between. The CDR3 sequence: CASSFTAGGRDTQYF. The DNA for the CDR3 is TGTGCCAGCAGCTTTACCGCGGGTGGACGGGATACGCAGTATTTT.

J is TRBJ1-1 and V is TRBV29-1; D unclear. V was pared by 4 bases and J by 0 bases, with 15 bases between. The CDR3 covers 15 residues. Per germline, CDR1 SQVTM and CDR2 ANQGSEA. The CDR3 DNA sequence: TGCAGCGTTGTGAAAAGAGTCGCCATGAACACTGAAGCTTTCTTT. Its translation is CSVVKRVAMNTEAFF.

This clone occurred a few times. This chain links TRBV19 with TRBJ2-1; 8 bases agree with TRBD2. V gave up 5 bases and J gave up 0 bases; unmatched junction bases: 9. This CDR3 comprises 17 residues. Looked up from germline, CDR1 is LNHDA and CDR2 is SQIVND (reference sequence). CDR3 nucleotides: TGTGCCAGTAGTCCTTCGACTAGCGAGAGCTCCTACAATGAGCAGTTCTTC. Protein sequence: CASSPSTSESSYNEQFF. The complete variable domain, with remaining parts taken from reference TRBV19 and TRBJ2-1, reads DGGITQSPKYLFRKEGQNVTLSCEQNLNHDAMYWYRQDPGQGLRLIYYSQIVNDFQKGDIAEGYSVSREKKESFPLTVTSAQKNPTAFYLCASSPSTSESSYNEQFFGPGTRLTVL.

This clone was recorded once. V gene TRBV5-1 combines with J gene TRBJ2-7; 12 bases map to TRBD2. Unmatched junction bases numbered 13, after V lost 4 bases and J lost 5 bases. The CDR3 covers 17 residues. Germline V lookup: CDR1 SGHRS, CDR2 YFSETQ. CDR3 nucleotides: TGCGCCAGCAGCCCCGGCCCGACTAGCGGGGGTGTCGACGAGCAGTACTTC. It specifies CASSPGPTSGGVDEQYF.

The V call is TRBV2, the J call TRBJ2-5; 9 bases fit TRBD1. Looked up from germline, CDR1 is SNHLY and CDR2 is FYNNEI. The CDR3 totals 16 residues. V was clipped by 6 bases and J by 4 bases; unmatched bases: 12. The CDR3: CASRTGNTGGSETQYF. In nucleotides, the CDR3 is TGTGCCAGCAGGACTGGAAATACAGGGGGCTCAGAGACCCAGTACTTC.

The rearrangement joins TRBV2 to TRBJ2-2, with 10 bases fitting TRBD2. J was trimmed by 4 bases and V by 3 bases; bases with no gene match: 5. This CDR3 spans 16 amino acids. In germline, CDR1 is SNHLY, CDR2 FYNNEI. The DNA of the CDR3 is TGTGCCAGCAGTGATGCAATAGCGGGGGGCACCGGGGAGCTGTTTTTT. Translating it yields CASSDAIAGGTGELFF. The full variable domain, in which reference TRBV2 and TRBJ2-2 provide the parts outside the CDR3, is EPEVTQTPSHQVTQMGQEVILRCVPISNHLYFYWYRQILGQKVEFLVSFYNNEISEKSEIFDDQFSVERPDGSNFTLKIRSTKLEDSAMYFCASSDAIAGGTGELFFGEGSRLTVL.

The chain employs TRBV19 and TRBJ1-1, with TRBD1 matching over 9 bases. The germline gives CDR1 LNHDA, CDR2 SQIVND (reference sequence). V trimming: 3 bases; J trimming: 4 bases; junction bases outside the gene matches: 0. The CDR3 has 13 amino acids. The CDR3 region is CASSMGQGTEAFF. In DNA form, the CDR3 reads TGTGCCAGTAGTATGGGACAGGGCACTGAAGCTTTCTTT.

CDR3 amino acids: CASSGGLNTEAFF. CDR3 DNA sequence: TGTGCCAGCAGTGGAGGGCTGAACACTGAAGCTTTCTTT. The J gene is TRBJ1-1, the V gene TRBV2; D ambiguous. CDR1 is SNHLY and CDR2 is FYNNEI in the germline V gene. Between the trimmed V and J ends, which lost 4 bases and 0 bases, there was a span of 6 bases. The CDR3 is 13 residues long.